This is a list of T cell receptor beta chains from one sample in a study of shared clonotypes between healthy human individuals. Generated by immunoSEQ multiplex PCR, the TCRdb table keeps only in-frame clones and is missing some. The data contain under 650,000 clones, 90% to 96% of them singletons. Sequencing was performed on naive CD4+ T cells sorted from blood. Every receptor here comes from a woman in her 30s in good health. Both conserved end residues are part of each CDR3. Each record gives: D gene, clone size, V gene, J gene, CDR3 protein, CDR3 DNA. A D gene is named only where the DNA matches it firmly. Clone size is stated in some rows and not others, as once, few, many or a class when expanded.

d_gene: TRBD1; abundance: -; v_gene: TRBV11-2; j_gene: TRBJ1-6; CDR3aa: CASSRTGEGNSPLHF; CDR3nt: TGTGCCAGCAGCCGGACAGGGGAAGGTAATTCACCCCTCCACTTT
d_gene: TRBD2; abundance: -; v_gene: TRBV7-7; j_gene: TRBJ2-2; CDR3aa: CASSLHSEWREDTGELFF; CDR3nt: TGTGCCAGCAGCTTGCACAGTGAGTGGCGGGAGGACACCGGGGAGCTGTTTTTT
d_gene: -; abundance: -; v_gene: TRBV21-1; j_gene: TRBJ2-1; CDR3aa: CASGLAGGHNEQFF; CDR3nt: TGTGCCAGCGGACTAGCGGGAGGCCACAATGAGCAGTTCTTC
d_gene: -; abundance: -; v_gene: TRBV5-4; j_gene: TRBJ2-1; CDR3aa: CASSLDSWSNEQFF; CDR3nt: TGTGCCAGCAGCTTGGACAGCTGGAGCAATGAGCAGTTCTTC
d_gene: -; abundance: -; v_gene: TRBV11-2; j_gene: TRBJ2-1; CDR3aa: CASSLGIRDSHNEQFF; CDR3nt: TGTGCCAGCAGCTTAGGGATCCGAGACAGCCACAATGAGCAGTTCTTC
d_gene: -; abundance: -; v_gene: TRBV11-2; j_gene: TRBJ1-1; CDR3aa: CASSSRMNTEAFF; CDR3nt: TGTGCCAGCAGCTCAAGGATGAACACTGAAGCTTTCTTT
d_gene: -; abundance: -; v_gene: TRBV25-1; j_gene: TRBJ2-5; CDR3aa: CASSEWGSEYF; CDR3nt: TGTGCCAGCAGTGAATGGGGGTCCGAATACTTC
d_gene: -; abundance: -; v_gene: TRBV6-6; j_gene: TRBJ1-3; CDR3aa: CASSSAGARGNTIYF; CDR3nt: TGTGCCAGCAGTTCAGCTGGGGCGCGAGGAAACACCATATATTTT
d_gene: TRBD2; abundance: once; v_gene: TRBV4-2; j_gene: TRBJ2-3; CDR3aa: CASSQAPLAGATDTQYF; CDR3nt: TGTGCCAGCAGCCAAGCTCCTCTAGCGGGAGCCACAGATACGCAGTATTTT
d_gene: TRBD1; abundance: -; v_gene: TRBV28; j_gene: TRBJ2-7; CDR3aa: CASRTGTGTFDEQYF; CDR3nt: TGTGCCAGCAGAACCGGGACAGGTACCTTTGACGAGCAGTACTTC
d_gene: -; abundance: -; v_gene: TRBV7-9; j_gene: TRBJ2-3; CDR3aa: CASSFLSDLGADTQYF; CDR3nt: TGTGCCAGCAGCTTTTTGAGCGACCTAGGGGCAGATACGCAGTATTTT
d_gene: -; abundance: -; v_gene: TRBV19; j_gene: TRBJ2-2; CDR3aa: CASSIGFTRDVAGELFF; CDR3nt: TGTGCCAGTAGTATAGGTTTCACGCGGGATGTCGCCGGGGAGCTGTTTTTT
d_gene: TRBD1; abundance: -; v_gene: TRBV5-5; j_gene: TRBJ1-2; CDR3aa: CASIGRGHGYTF; CDR3nt: TGTGCCAGCATAGGGAGGGGGCATGGCTACACCTTC
d_gene: TRBD1; abundance: -; v_gene: TRBV6-5; j_gene: TRBJ2-7; CDR3aa: CASSYRGQGFSEQYF; CDR3nt: TGTGCCAGCAGTTACCGCGGACAGGGTTTTTCCGAGCAGTACTTC
d_gene: TRBD1; abundance: -; v_gene: TRBV5-1; j_gene: TRBJ2-7; CDR3aa: CASSTGQGSYEQYF; CDR3nt: TGCGCCAGCAGCACTGGACAGGGTTCCTACGAGCAGTACTTC
d_gene: -; abundance: -; v_gene: TRBV2; j_gene: TRBJ2-1; CDR3aa: CASSDTAFSGVSYNEQFF; CDR3nt: TGTGCCAGCAGTGATACAGCATTCAGCGGAGTCTCGTACAATGAGCAGTTCTTC
d_gene: TRBD1; abundance: -; v_gene: TRBV6-5; j_gene: TRBJ2-1; CDR3aa: CASSYSVNRGNEQFF; CDR3nt: TGTGCCAGCAGTTACTCCGTAAACAGGGGTAATGAGCAGTTCTTC
d_gene: -; abundance: -; v_gene: TRBV10-3; j_gene: TRBJ1-5; CDR3aa: CAISEVQSNQPQHF; CDR3nt: TGTGCCATCAGTGAGGTACAGAGCAATCAGCCCCAGCATTTT
d_gene: -; abundance: -; v_gene: TRBV6-1; j_gene: TRBJ1-5; CDR3aa: CASSEYRVSNQPQHF; CDR3nt: TGTGCCAGCAGTGAATACCGGGTTAGCAATCAGCCCCAGCATTTT
d_gene: -; abundance: -; v_gene: TRBV7-2; j_gene: TRBJ2-5; CDR3aa: CASSLGPGRQYF; CDR3nt: TGTGCCAGCAGCTTAGGTCCAGGGCGCCAGTACTTC
d_gene: TRBD2; abundance: -; v_gene: TRBV11-3; j_gene: TRBJ2-7; CDR3aa: CASSGGGTYEQYF; CDR3nt: TGTGCCAGCAGCGGCGGGGGGACCTACGAGCAGTACTTC
d_gene: -; abundance: -; v_gene: TRBV6-5; j_gene: TRBJ2-2; CDR3aa: CASRLAGALTGELFF; CDR3nt: TGTGCCAGCCGATTAGCAGGGGCCCTCACCGGGGAGCTGTTTTTT
d_gene: TRBD2; abundance: -; v_gene: TRBV7-6; j_gene: TRBJ2-7; CDR3aa: CASSPSGLADSYEQYF; CDR3nt: TGTGCCAGCAGCCCAAGTGGACTAGCGGATTCCTACGAGCAGTACTTC